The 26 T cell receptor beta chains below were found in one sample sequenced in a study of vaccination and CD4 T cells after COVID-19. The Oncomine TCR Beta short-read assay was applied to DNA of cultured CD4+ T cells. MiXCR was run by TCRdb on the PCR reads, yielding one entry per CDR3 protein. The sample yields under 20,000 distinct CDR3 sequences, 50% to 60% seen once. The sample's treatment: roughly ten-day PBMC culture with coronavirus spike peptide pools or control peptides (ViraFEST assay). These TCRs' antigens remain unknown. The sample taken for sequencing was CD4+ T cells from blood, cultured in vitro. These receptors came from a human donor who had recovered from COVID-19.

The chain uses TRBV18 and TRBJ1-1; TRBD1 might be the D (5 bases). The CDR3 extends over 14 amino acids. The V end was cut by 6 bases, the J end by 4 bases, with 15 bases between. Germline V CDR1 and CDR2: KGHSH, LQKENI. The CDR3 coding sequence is TGTGCCAGCTCCCCCCCCGGGGGAGGCACTGAAGCTTTCTTT. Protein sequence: CASSPPGGGTEAFF.

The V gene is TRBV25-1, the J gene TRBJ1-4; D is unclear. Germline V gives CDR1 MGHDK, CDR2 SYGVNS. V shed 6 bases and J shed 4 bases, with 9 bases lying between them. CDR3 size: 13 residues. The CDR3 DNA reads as TGTGCCAGCAGGGACGGACTTAATGAAAAACTGTTTTTT. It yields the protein CASRDGLNEKLFF.

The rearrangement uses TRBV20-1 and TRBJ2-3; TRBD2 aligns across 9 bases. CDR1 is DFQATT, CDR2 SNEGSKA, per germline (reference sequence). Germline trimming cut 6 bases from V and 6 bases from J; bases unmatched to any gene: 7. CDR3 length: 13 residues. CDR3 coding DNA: TGCAGTGCCCTCCTAGCGGGACCCGATACGCAGTATTTT. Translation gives CSALLAGPDTQYF.

The DNA for the CDR3 is TGTGCCAGCAGTTACACTAGCGGGAGCCAAGAGACCCAGTACTTC. Its protein is CASSYTSGSQETQYF. This chain joins TRBV6-2 or TRBV6-3 and TRBJ2-5; 11 nucleotides agree with TRBD2. There are 15 residues in the CDR3. The V and J ends lost 2 bases and 1 base, in that order; junction bases with no gene match: 0. Per the germline V gene, CDR1 is MNHEY and CDR2 is SVGEGT.

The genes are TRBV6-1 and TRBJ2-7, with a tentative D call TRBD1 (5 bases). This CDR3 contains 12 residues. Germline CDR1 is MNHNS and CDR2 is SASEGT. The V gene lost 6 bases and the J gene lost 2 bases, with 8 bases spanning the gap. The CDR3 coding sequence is TGTGCCAGCAGGGAACAGGCCTACGAGCAGTACTTC. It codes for CASREQAYEQYF.

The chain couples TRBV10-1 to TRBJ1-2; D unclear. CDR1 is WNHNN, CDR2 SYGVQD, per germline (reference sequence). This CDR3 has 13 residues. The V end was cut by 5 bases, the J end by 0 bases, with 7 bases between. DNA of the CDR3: TGCGCCAGCAGTCGGACTCCTAACTATGGCTACACCTTC. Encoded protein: CASSRTPNYGYTF.

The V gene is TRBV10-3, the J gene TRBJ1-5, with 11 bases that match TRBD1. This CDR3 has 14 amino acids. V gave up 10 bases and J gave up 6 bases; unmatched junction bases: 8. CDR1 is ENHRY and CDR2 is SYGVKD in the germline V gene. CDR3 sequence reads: CATGGQGGIQPQHF. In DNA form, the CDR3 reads TGTGCCACCGGGGGACAGGGGGGAATTCAGCCCCAGCATTTT.

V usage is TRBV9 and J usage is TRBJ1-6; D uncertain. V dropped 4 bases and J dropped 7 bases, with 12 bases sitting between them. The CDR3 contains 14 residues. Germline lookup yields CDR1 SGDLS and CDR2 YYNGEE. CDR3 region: CASSNPGRNSPLHF. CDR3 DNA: TGTGCCAGCAGCAACCCCGGCCGGAATTCACCCCTCCACTTT. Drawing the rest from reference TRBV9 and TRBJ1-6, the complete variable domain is DSGVTQTPKHLITATGQRVTLRCSPRSGDLSVYWYQQSLDQGLQFLIQYYNGEERAKGNILERFSAQQFPDLHSELNLSSLELGDSALYFCASSNPGRNSPLHFGNGTRLTVT.

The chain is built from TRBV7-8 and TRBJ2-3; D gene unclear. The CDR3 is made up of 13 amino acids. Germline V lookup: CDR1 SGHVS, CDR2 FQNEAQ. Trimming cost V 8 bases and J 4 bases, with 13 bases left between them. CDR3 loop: CASSRGRADTQYF. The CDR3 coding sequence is TGTGCCAGCTCGAGAGGTCGAGCAGATACGCAGTATTTT. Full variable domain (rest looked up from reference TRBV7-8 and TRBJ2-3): GAGVSQSPRYKVAKRGQDVALRCDPISGHVSLFWYQQALGQGPEFLTYFQNEAQLDKSGLPSDRFFAERPEGSVSTLKIQRTQQEDSAVYLCASSRGRADTQYFGPGTRLTVL.

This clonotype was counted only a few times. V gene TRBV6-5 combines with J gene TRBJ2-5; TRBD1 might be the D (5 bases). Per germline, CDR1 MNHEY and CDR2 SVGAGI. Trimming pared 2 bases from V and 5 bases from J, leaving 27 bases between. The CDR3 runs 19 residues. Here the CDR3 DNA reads TGTGCCAGCAGTTACACCCGCAGGGCAGGATCCGGTCTGGGGGAGACCCAGTACTTC. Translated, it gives CASSYTRRAGSGLGETQYF.

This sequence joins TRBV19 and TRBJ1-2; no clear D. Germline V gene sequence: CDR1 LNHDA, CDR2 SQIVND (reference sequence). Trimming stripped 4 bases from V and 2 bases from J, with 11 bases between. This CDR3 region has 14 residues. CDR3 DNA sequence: TGTGCCAGTAGTACCTTACAGTTGAACTATGGCTACACCTTC. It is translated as CASSTLQLNYGYTF.

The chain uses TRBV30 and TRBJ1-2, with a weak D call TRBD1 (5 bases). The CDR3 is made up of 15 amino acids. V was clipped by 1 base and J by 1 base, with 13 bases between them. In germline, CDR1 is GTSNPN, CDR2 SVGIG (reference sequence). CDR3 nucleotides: TGTGCCTGGAGTGCCGGACACGAGAGTAACTATGGCTACACCTTC. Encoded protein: CAWSAGHESNYGYTF.

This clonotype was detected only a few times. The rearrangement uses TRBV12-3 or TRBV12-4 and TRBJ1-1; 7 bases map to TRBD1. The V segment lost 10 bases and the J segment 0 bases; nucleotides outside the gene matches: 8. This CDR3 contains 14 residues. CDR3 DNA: TGTGCCACAGGGGGAACCGGGTTGAACACTGAAGCTTTCTTT. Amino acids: CATGGTGLNTEAFF.

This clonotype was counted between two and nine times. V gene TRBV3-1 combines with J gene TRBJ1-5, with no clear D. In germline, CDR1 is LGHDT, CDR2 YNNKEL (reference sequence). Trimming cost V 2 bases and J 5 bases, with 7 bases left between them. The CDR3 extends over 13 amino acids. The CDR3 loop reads CASSQLPDQPQHF. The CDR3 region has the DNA TGTGCCAGCAGCCAACTTCCGGATCAGCCCCAGCATTTT.

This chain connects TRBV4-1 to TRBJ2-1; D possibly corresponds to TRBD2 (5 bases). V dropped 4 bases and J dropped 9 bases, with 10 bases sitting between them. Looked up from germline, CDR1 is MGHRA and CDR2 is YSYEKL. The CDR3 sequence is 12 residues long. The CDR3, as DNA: TGCGCCAGCAGCCTCGCTAGCTTTGAGCAGTTCTTC. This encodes CASSLASFEQFF.

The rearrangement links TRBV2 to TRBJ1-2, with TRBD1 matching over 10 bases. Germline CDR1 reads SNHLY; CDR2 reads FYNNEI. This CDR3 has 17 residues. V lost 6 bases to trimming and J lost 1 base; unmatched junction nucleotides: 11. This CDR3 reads CASREIEGTGDNYGYTF. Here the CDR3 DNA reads TGTGCCAGCAGAGAAATAGAAGGGACAGGGGATAACTATGGCTACACCTTC.

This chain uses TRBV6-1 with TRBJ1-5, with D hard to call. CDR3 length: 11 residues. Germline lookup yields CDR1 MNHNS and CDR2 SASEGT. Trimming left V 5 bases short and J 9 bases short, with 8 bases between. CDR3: CASSTTRPQHF. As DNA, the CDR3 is TGTGCCAGCAGTACCACGAGGCCCCAGCATTTT.

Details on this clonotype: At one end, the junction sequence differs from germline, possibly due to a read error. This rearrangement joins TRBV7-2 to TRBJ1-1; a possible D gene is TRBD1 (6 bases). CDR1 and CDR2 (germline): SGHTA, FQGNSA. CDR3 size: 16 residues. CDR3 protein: CANSFAGGGANTEAFF. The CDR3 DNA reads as TGTGCCAACAGCTTCGCGGGGGGGGGCGCGAATACTGAAGCTTTCTTT.

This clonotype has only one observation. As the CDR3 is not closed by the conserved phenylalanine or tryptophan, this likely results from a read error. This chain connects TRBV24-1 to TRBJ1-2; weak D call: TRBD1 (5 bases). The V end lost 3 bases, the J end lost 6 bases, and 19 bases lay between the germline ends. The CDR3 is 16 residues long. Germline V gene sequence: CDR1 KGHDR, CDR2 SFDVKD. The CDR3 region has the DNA TGTGCCACCAGTGATCCGGGTTGGGGGAATACAGATGGCTACACCCTC. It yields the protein CATSDPGWGNTDGYTL.

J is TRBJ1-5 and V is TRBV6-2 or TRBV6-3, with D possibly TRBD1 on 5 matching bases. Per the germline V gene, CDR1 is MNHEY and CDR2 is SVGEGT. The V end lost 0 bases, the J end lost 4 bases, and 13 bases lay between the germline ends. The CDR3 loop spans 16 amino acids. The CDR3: CASSYSSSRENQPQHF. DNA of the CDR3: TGTGCCAGCAGTTACTCGAGTAGCAGGGAGAATCAGCCCCAGCATTTT.

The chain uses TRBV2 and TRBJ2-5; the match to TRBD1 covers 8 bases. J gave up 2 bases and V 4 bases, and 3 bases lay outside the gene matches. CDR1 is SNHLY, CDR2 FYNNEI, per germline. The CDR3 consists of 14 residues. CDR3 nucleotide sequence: TGTGCCAGCAGTGGGAGGACAGGGCAAGAGACCCAGTACTTC. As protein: CASSGRTGQETQYF.

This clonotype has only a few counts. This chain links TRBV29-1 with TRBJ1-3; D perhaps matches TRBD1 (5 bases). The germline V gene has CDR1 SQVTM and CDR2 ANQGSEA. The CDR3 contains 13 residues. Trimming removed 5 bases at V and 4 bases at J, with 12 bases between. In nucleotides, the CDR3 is TGCAGCGTTCGCCCGGGGGGAGGAAACACCATATATTTT. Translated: CSVRPGGGNTIYF.

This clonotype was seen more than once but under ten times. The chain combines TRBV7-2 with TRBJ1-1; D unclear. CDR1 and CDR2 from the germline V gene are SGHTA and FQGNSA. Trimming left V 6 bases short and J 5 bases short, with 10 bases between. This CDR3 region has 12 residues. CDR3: CASSLMETEAFF. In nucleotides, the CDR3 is TGTGCCAGCAGTTTGATGGAAACTGAAGCTTTCTTT.

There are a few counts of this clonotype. In DNA form, the CDR3 reads TGCAGTGTCCCCGGAGAGACCCAGTACTTC. Protein sequence: CSVPGETQYF. V gene TRBV20-1 combines with J gene TRBJ2-5; D uncertain. Looked up from germline, CDR1 is DFQATT and CDR2 is SNEGSKA (reference sequence). This CDR3 is 10 amino acids long. V dropped 7 bases and J dropped 4 bases, with 7 bases sitting between them.

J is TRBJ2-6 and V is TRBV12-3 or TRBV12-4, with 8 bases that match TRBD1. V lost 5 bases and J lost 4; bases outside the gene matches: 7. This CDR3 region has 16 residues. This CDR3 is CASSPGQGTGANVLTF. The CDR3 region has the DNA TGTGCCAGCAGTCCCGGACAGGGCACAGGGGCCAACGTCCTGACTTTC.

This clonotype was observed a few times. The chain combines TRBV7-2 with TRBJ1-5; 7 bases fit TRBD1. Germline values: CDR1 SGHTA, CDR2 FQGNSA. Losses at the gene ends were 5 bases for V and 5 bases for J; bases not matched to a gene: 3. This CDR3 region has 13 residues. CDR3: CASSVQGDQPQHF. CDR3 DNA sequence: TGTGCCAGCAGCGTTCAGGGGGATCAGCCCCAGCATTTT.